The rows below give T cell receptor beta chains drawn from one sample of a study of glioma-infiltrating T cells. TCRdb passed the multiplex PCR reads through MiXCR, listing each CDR3 protein once. The repertoire holds 9,500 to 15,000 distinct CDR3 sequences, with about 25% as singletons. Sequenced: glioma tissue, nonneoplastic brain tissue, or PBMCs (not recorded which). The receptor set was obtained from a human donor with low-grade glioma or glioblastoma, undergoing nonglioma brain surgery, or in good health (not recorded which). Both conserved end residues are part of each CDR3. Fields, in order: J gene, V gene, CDR3 length, D gene, CDR3 protein. A D gene is named only where the DNA matches it firmly.

>TRBJ2-3|TRBV20-1|17|TRBD1
CSARAPRDRDLTDTQYF
>TRBJ2-1|TRBV3-1|18|TRBD2
CASSQAWLAGGPYNEQFF
>TRBJ1-4|TRBV28|14|TRBD1
CASSPDRVGEKLFF
>TRBJ2-2|TRBV6-4|14|.
CASGGGASTGELFF
>TRBJ1-2|TRBV29-1|14|.
CSVQPTGKNYGYTF
>TRBJ2-7|TRBV10-3|18|TRBD2
CAISEVVKSGGASYEQYF
>TRBJ1-2|TRBV19|14|.
CASRNRVSDYGYTF
>TRBJ1-1|TRBV4-1|15|TRBD1
CASSLRQGSDTEAFF
>TRBJ1-1|TRBV20-1|15|.
CSARDPSGVNTEAFF
>TRBJ2-5|TRBV4-1|14|TRBD1
CASSHYRGRETQYF